Listed below are T cell receptor beta chains from one sample, sequenced in a study of cytomegalovirus exposure and HLA in healthy donors. Method: immunoSEQ multiplex PCR; TCRdb's copy keeps in-frame clones and lacks some. Of approximately 73,000 clones listed, 95% were seen once; the top ten hold less than 3.5%. The sequenced sample was PBMCs. The receptors originated from a man aged 18 to 30 in good health and CMV-seronegative. CDR3s include the opening cysteine and the closing phenylalanine or tryptophan. Fields, in order: V gene, clone size, J gene, D gene, CDR3 protein, CDR3 DNA. D genes are given only for firm matches. Some rows have no size entry. The others give once, few or many, or a class for an expanded clone.

TRBV5-1	NA	TRBJ2-7	NA	CASSLGGGYEQYF	TGCGCCAGCAGCTTGGGCGGCGGCTACGAGCAGTACTTC
TRBV6-5	few	TRBJ2-5	NA	CASRDPFTSRETQYF	TGTGCCAGCAGGGACCCCTTCACTAGTCGTGAGACCCAGTACTTC
TRBV30	NA	TRBJ2-1	NA	CAWSVGTRGNEQFF	TGTGCCTGGAGTGTAGGAACCAGGGGAAATGAGCAGTTCTTC
TRBV7-2	NA	TRBJ1-4	TRBD1	CASSADRATNEKLFF	TGTGCCAGCAGCGCGGACAGGGCAACTAATGAAAAACTGTTTTTT
TRBV5-4	NA	TRBJ1-1	NA	CASSFLTGLEEAFF	TGTGCCAGCAGCTTTCTTACAGGATTGGAGGAAGCTTTCTTT
TRBV5-1	once	TRBJ2-1	NA	CASSLPGDEQFF	TGCGCCAGCAGCTTGCCGGGGGATGAGCAGTTCTTC
TRBV7-2	NA	TRBJ2-2	NA	CASSIGAGELFF	TGTGCCAGCAGTATAGGGGCCGGGGAGCTGTTTTTT
TRBV4-3	NA	TRBJ2-3	TRBD2	CASSQDRTSGTSGGVGDTQYF	TGCGCCAGCAGCCAAGACCGCACCTCCGGGACTAGCGGGGGGGTGGGAGATACGCAGTATTTT
TRBV10-3	NA	TRBJ1-2	NA	CAIRSGGSDTNYGYTF	TGTGCCATCAGGAGTGGGGGGTCCGATACTAACTATGGCTACACCTTC
TRBV11-2	NA	TRBJ2-2	NA	CASRLLSSAGTGELFF	TGTGCCAGCAGACTTCTCAGTAGCGCGGGCACCGGGGAGCTGTTTTTT
TRBV27	NA	TRBJ2-1	TRBD1	CASSQGGRGGEQFF	TGTGCCAGCAGCCAAGGGGGCCGAGGTGGGGAGCAGTTCTTC
TRBV7-8	NA	TRBJ2-7	NA	CASSLPGSSLPGEQYF	TGTGCCAGCAGCCTTCCAGGGTCTTCTCTACCAGGCGAGCAGTACTTC
TRBV5-1	NA	TRBJ2-3	TRBD2	CASSLEGGGPDTQYF	TGCGCCAGCAGCTTGGAGGGCGGGGGGCCAGATACGCAGTATTTT
TRBV7-2	NA	TRBJ1-1	TRBD1	CASSLVVRDRGRNTEAFF	TGTGCCAGCAGCTTAGTGGTTAGGGACAGGGGGCGGAACACTGAAGCTTTCTTT
TRBV30	NA	TRBJ1-1	NA	CAWSSGRGTEAFF	TGTGCCTGGAGTAGTGGACGGGGCACTGAAGCTTTCTTT
TRBV11-2	NA	TRBJ1-1	NA	CASSLFMRPDSSNTEAFF	TGTGCCAGCAGCTTATTTATGAGGCCAGACTCCTCGAACACTGAAGCTTTCTTT
TRBV5-5	once	TRBJ2-2	NA	CASSSLGADGELFF	TGTGCCAGCAGCTCGCTTGGGGCGGACGGGGAGCTGTTTTTT
TRBV9	NA	TRBJ2-2	NA	CASSVGRFANTGELFF	TGTGCCAGCAGCGTAGGCCGGTTCGCGAACACCGGGGAGCTGTTTTTT
TRBV28	NA	TRBJ1-2	TRBD1	CAIQKPRGLGYTF	TGTGCCATTCAAAAACCCAGGGGGCTTGGCTACACCTTC
TRBV5-1	NA	TRBJ1-2	TRBD1	CASSLAGTGVYGYTF	TGCGCCAGCAGCTTGGCCGGGACAGGGGTTTATGGCTACACCTTC
TRBV7-6	NA	TRBJ2-2	TRBD1	CASSGTGNTGELFF	TGTGCCAGCAGTGGGACAGGGAACACCGGGGAGCTGTTTTTT
TRBV30	once	TRBJ2-7	NA	CAWSGGLYEQYF	TGTGCCTGGAGTGGAGGGTTATACGAGCAGTACTTC
TRBV6-5	NA	TRBJ1-5	TRBD1	CASARQGLQPQHF	TGTGCCAGCGCAAGACAGGGCCTTCAGCCCCAGCATTTT
TRBV14	NA	TRBJ1-4	NA	CASSSNEKLFF	TGTGCCAGCAGCAGCAACGAAAAACTGTTTTTT
TRBV27	NA	TRBJ1-1	NA	CASSLGTGSTEAFF	TGTGCCAGCAGTTTGGGCACAGGGAGCACTGAAGCTTTCTTT
TRBV11-2	NA	TRBJ2-7	NA	CASSFYSRATYEQYF	TGTGCCAGCAGCTTTTACTCCAGGGCTACCTACGAGCAGTACTTC
TRBV28	NA	TRBJ2-2	TRBD1	CASTTGVRDTGELFF	TGTGCCAGCACAACAGGGGTGAGGGACACCGGGGAGCTGTTTTTT
TRBV28	NA	TRBJ1-4	TRBD1	CASSRVGTGQEKLFF	TGTGCCAGCAGTCGGGTGGGGACAGGGCAGGAAAAACTGTTTTTT
TRBV19	NA	TRBJ2-2	TRBD1	CASSRGQGAITGELFF	TGTGCCAGTAGCAGAGGACAGGGGGCTATCACCGGGGAGCTGTTTTTT
TRBV5-6	NA	TRBJ2-1	TRBD1	CASSVQGAWNEQFF	TGTGCCAGCAGTGTACAGGGGGCCTGGAATGAGCAGTTCTTC
TRBV20-1	NA	TRBJ1-2	NA	CSRSTGIDYTF	TGCAGTCGATCGACGGGGATTGACTACACCTTC
TRBV6-1	NA	TRBJ1-1	TRBD1	CASRVQGMNTEAFF	TGTGCCAGCAGAGTACAGGGGATGAACACTGAAGCTTTCTTT
TRBV6-1	NA	TRBJ1-2	NA	CASRVDWRRGYTF	TGTGCCAGCAGGGTAGACTGGAGGAGGGGCTACACCTTC
TRBV6-1	NA	TRBJ1-1	NA	CASSEALVLNTEAFF	TGTGCCAGCAGTGAAGCGCTAGTCCTGAACACTGAAGCTTTCTTT
TRBV19	once	TRBJ1-1	NA	CASSIKGMNTEAFF	TGTGCCAGTAGTATCAAGGGGATGAACACTGAAGCTTTCTTT
TRBV6-6	NA	TRBJ1-5	TRBD1	CASGGPWTGEHQPQHF	TGTGCCAGCGGGGGACCGTGGACAGGAGAACATCAGCCCCAGCATTTT
TRBV7-9	NA	TRBJ1-2	NA	CASSPSDSDNYGYTF	TGTGCCAGCAGCCCATCCGACAGTGATAACTATGGCTACACCTTC
TRBV5-4	NA	TRBJ1-3	NA	CASSPDRAGNTIYF	TGTGCCAGCAGTCCCGACAGAGCTGGAAACACCATATATTTT
TRBV27	NA	TRBJ1-2	TRBD1	CASTSRTGDGYTF	TGTGCCAGCACCTCTCGGACAGGGGATGGCTACACCTTC
TRBV19	NA	TRBJ2-7	NA	CASQSSRDTVYEQYF	TGTGCCAGTCAATCCTCCCGGGACACCGTCTACGAGCAGTACTTC
TRBV6-6	NA	TRBJ1-2	TRBD1	CASNYGTGFGYTF	TGTGCCAGCAATTATGGGACAGGGTTTGGCTACACCTTC
TRBV9	NA	TRBJ1-5	NA	CASSVAARVSNQPQHF	TGTGCCAGCAGCGTAGCGGCCAGGGTAAGCAATCAGCCCCAGCATTTT
TRBV27	NA	TRBJ2-2	NA	CASSPPTGELFF	TGTGCCAGCAGCCCTCCCACCGGGGAGCTGTTTTTT
TRBV11-2	NA	TRBJ2-3	NA	CASSLGLSTDTQYF	TGTGCCAGCAGCTTAGGCCTAAGCACAGATACGCAGTATTTT
TRBV29-1	NA	TRBJ2-7	NA	CSVAGQSGLGEQYF	TGCAGCGTTGCTGGTCAATCAGGGTTAGGGGAGCAGTACTTC
TRBV2	NA	TRBJ1-3	NA	CASSEARTAGNTIYF	TGTGCCAGCAGTGAAGCCCGGACAGCCGGAAACACCATATATTTT
TRBV12-5	once	TRBJ1-1	TRBD1	CATQEGGQGTEAFF	TGTGCTACCCAGGAGGGGGGACAGGGCACTGAAGCTTTCTTT